The 4 T cell receptor beta chains below come from one sample, sequenced in a study of post-analysis software for immune sequencing data. General study results and limits: Several TRBV segments, TRBV5-6, TRBV5-1 and TRBV20-1 among them, were found more frequent in patients than controls.

Prepared libraries of TCR beta cDNA carried unique molecular identifiers. TCRdb reprocessed the PCR reads with MiXCR, giving one entry per CDR3 protein. The table lists hundreds of thousands of distinct CDR3 sequences, roughly 27% of them singletons, with around 0.55% in the top ten. Antigens for these TCRs are unknown. The sequencing sample was made of blood. The receptors originated from a girl aged 10-17 years with multiple sclerosis.

This clonotype was found a few times. V gene TRBV20-1 combines with J gene TRBJ2-1; D gene uncertain. This CDR3 comprises 10 residues. Trimming left V 5 bases short and J 6 bases short, with 5 bases between. The germline V gene has CDR1 DFQATT and CDR2 SNEGSKA (reference sequence). The CDR3 loop is CSAELNEQFF. CDR3 DNA: TGCAGTGCTGAACTCAATGAGCAGTTCTTC.

The chain recombines TRBV7-2 with TRBJ2-7; no clear D gene. V lost 1 base, J lost 0 bases, and 13 bases lay in between. CDR3 size: 16 residues. Germline-derived CDR1 and CDR2 are SGHTA and FQGNSA. In DNA, the CDR3 is TGTGCCAGCAGCTTAGGTGGCCTAGTTTCCTCCTACGAGCAGTACTTC. Protein: CASSLGGLVSSYEQYF.

This clonotype appeared a few times. The chain recombines TRBV27 with TRBJ1-2, with TRBD1 as a possible D gene (6 bases). The CDR3 has 12 amino acids. V gave up 7 bases and J gave up 8 bases, with 14 bases separating them. The germline V gene has CDR1 MNHEY and CDR2 SMNVEV (reference sequence). CDR3: CASTGGTGGYTF. CDR3 in DNA: TGTGCCAGCACTGGGGGCACAGGAGGCTACACCTTC.

The rearrangement joins TRBV20-1 to TRBJ1-1, with 12 bases aligning to TRBD1. This CDR3 has 18 amino acids. From germline, CDR1 is DFQATT and CDR2 SNEGSKA (reference sequence). V dropped 7 bases and J dropped 1; count of bases not matched to a gene: 16. CDR3 nucleotides: TGCAGTGGAACCAGGCGTCTTGGGACAGGGGGCGGGAACACTGAAGCTTTCTTT. Amino acids: CSGTRRLGTGGGNTEAFF.